The sample holds many counts of the clone carrying this TCR beta chain. The antigen remains unidentified. The sample comes from a study of T cells after yellow fever vaccination. TCRdb redid the calling of the 5' RACE reads with MiXCR, one entry per CDR3 protein. The sample carries more than 300,000 distinct CDR3 sequences, about 10% recorded once. Study outcomes and limitations: Within FACS-sorted repertoires, abundant clonotypes contaminating from the bulk population could be present.

This TCR derives from a man younger than 30 who received the YFV17D yellow fever vaccine. Sample: CD4+ T cells sorted from PBMCs, taken 45 days after the yellow fever booster vaccination.

The chain's CDR3 is CASSQGDRGRTDTQYF. Here the CDR3 DNA reads TGTGCCAGCAGCCAAGGGGACAGGGGGCGCACAGATACGCAGTATTTT. V usage is TRBV4-2 and J usage is TRBJ2-3; 12 nucleotides agree with TRBD1. Germline assignment: CDR1 LGHNA and CDR2 YNFKEQ. The V and J ends lost 1 base and 1 base, in that order; junction bases with no gene match: 0. CDR3 size: 16 residues.